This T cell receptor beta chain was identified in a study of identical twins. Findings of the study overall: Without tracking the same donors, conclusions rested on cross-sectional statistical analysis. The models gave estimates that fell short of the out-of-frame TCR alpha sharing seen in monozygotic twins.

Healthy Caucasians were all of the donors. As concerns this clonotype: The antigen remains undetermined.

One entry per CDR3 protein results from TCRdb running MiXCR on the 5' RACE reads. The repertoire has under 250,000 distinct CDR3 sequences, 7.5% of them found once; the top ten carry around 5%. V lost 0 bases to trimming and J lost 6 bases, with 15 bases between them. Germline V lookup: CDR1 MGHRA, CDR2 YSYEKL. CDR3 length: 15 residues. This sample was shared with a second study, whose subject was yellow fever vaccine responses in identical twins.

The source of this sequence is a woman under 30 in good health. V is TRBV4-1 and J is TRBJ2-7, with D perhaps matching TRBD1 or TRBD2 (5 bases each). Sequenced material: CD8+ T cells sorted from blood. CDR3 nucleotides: TGCGCCAGCAGCCAAGATGGGGCACGGAGGTTCGAGCAGTACTTC. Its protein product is CASSQDGARRFEQYF.